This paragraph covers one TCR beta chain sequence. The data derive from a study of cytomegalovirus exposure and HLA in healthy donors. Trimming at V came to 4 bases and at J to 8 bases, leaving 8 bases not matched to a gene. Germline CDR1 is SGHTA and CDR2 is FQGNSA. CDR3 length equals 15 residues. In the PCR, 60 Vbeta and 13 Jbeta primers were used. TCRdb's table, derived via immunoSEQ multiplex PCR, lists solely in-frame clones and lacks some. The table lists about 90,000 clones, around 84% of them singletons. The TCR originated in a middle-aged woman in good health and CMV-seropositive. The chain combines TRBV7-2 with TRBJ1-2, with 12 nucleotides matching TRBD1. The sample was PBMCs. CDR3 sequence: CASSSGTGGLWGYTF. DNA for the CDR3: TGTGCCAGCAGCTCAGGGACAGGGGGCCTCTGGGGCTACACCTTC.